These 14 T cell receptor beta chains were sequenced from one sample in a study of shared clonotypes between healthy human individuals. Measured with immunoSEQ multiplex PCR; TCRdb has only the in-frame clones, and not every one. Of more than 2 million clones in the sample, almost 96% were seen once. Sequenced input: naive CD4+ T cells sorted from blood. Subset specified: CD45RA+ positively selected. The receptors were sampled from a man younger than 35 in good health.

The chain links TRBV9 to TRBJ2-7, with 11 bases fitting TRBD2. Germline CDR1 SGDLS, CDR2 YYNGEE. The CDR3 spans 17 residues. J was trimmed by 5 bases and V by 0 bases; bases with no gene match: 10. The CDR3 sequence: CASSVGITSGSNNEQYF. The CDR3 coding sequence is TGTGCCAGCAGCGTAGGAATAACTAGCGGGAGCAACAACGAGCAGTACTTC. The entire variable domain, with the rest obtained from reference TRBV9 and TRBJ2-7, is as follows: DSGVTQTPKHLITATGQRVTLRCSPRSGDLSVYWYQQSLDQGLQFLIQYYNGEERAKGNILERFSAQQFPDLHSELNLSSLELGDSALYFCASSVGITSGSNNEQYFGPGTRLTVT.

The V and J genes are TRBV6-1 and TRBJ1-5; D gene unclear. Germline assignment: CDR1 MNHNS and CDR2 SASEGT. The CDR3 is 15 residues long. Trimming removed 2 bases from V and 0 bases from J, with 8 bases in between. CDR3 amino acids: CASSETAVSNQPQHF. In DNA, the CDR3 is TGTGCCAGCAGTGAAACGGCGGTTAGCAATCAGCCCCAGCATTTT.

This clone was seen only once. The chain joins TRBV5-1 to TRBJ2-3; TRBD2 matches at 15 bases. CDR1 SGHRS and CDR2 YFSETQ come from the germline V gene. The CDR3 is made up of 16 amino acids. After removal of 4 bases from V and 6 bases from J, the junction contained 6 bases not matched to a gene. This CDR3 is CASSEGLAGGSDTQYF. CDR3 nucleotide sequence: TGCGCCAGCAGCGAAGGACTAGCGGGAGGGTCCGATACGCAGTATTTT.

This chain links TRBV7-8 with TRBJ2-4; 8 nucleotides line up with TRBD1. Germline V gene data show CDR1 as SGHVS and CDR2 as FQNEAQ. Losses at the gene ends were 2 bases for V and 4 bases for J; bases not matched to a gene: 7. This CDR3 is 16 amino acids long. The CDR3 protein is CASSLRGTGEKNIQYF. Written as DNA, the CDR3 is TGTGCCAGCAGCTTACGAGGGACAGGTGAAAAAAACATTCAGTACTTC. The full variable domain, rest sourced from reference TRBV7-8 and TRBJ2-4, is GAGVSQSPRYKVAKRGQDVALRCDPISGHVSLFWYQQALGQGPEFLTYFQNEAQLDKSGLPSDRFFAERPEGSVSTLKIQRTQQEDSAVYLCASSLRGTGEKNIQYFGAGTRLSVL.

This clone was seen more than once but under ten times. This sequence joins TRBV18 and TRBJ1-2, with D perhaps matching TRBD1 (5 bases). In germline, CDR1 is KGHSH, CDR2 LQKENI. Trimming cost V 0 bases and J 4 bases, with 12 bases left between them. The CDR3 runs 15 residues. CDR3 DNA sequence: TGTGCCAGCTCACCACCTGTGACAGCGAGCTATGGCTACACCTTC. Amino acids: CASSPPVTASYGYTF.

The J gene is TRBJ2-7, the V gene TRBV6-1; maybe TRBD1 (6 bases). The CDR3 loop spans 14 amino acids. The germline CDR1 and CDR2 sequences are MNHNS and SASEGT. Trimming stripped 2 bases from V and 4 bases from J, with 12 bases between. The CDR3 DNA reads as TGTGCCAGCAGTGAACAACAGGGTGGATACGAGCAGTACTTC. This gives the protein CASSEQQGGYEQYF.

The genes are TRBV6-1 and TRBJ1-1; D is possibly TRBD1 (5 bases). CDR3 length: 13 amino acids. V shed 2 bases and J shed 4 bases, with 8 bases lying between them. Germline values: CDR1 MNHNS, CDR2 SASEGT. Here the CDR3 DNA reads TGTGCCAGCAGTGAATGGGGGGTCACTGAAGCTTTCTTT. Translating it yields CASSEWGVTEAFF.

The rearrangement uses TRBV5-4 and TRBJ1-2; D uncertain. V lost 0 bases and J lost 6, with 9 bases in between. CDR3 length: 13 residues. The V gene's germline CDR1 is SGHNT and CDR2 YYREEE (reference sequence). In DNA form, the CDR3 reads TGTGCCAGCAGCTTGGTGGGGTCCGATGGCTACACCTTC. Translating it yields CASSLVGSDGYTF.

The chain employs TRBV27 and TRBJ1-2; 7 nucleotides line up with TRBD1. V shed 10 bases and J 4 bases; nucleotides not matched to a gene: 9. Germline CDR1 reads MNHEY; CDR2 reads SMNVEV (reference sequence). The CDR3 covers 13 residues. CDR3: CATFRQGGYGYTF. The DNA of the CDR3 is TGTGCCACCTTTCGACAGGGTGGCTATGGCTACACCTTC.

The chain uses TRBV30 and TRBJ1-1, with D perhaps matching TRBD1 (5 bases). This CDR3 spans 13 amino acids. CDR1 is GTSNPN and CDR2 is SVGIG in the germline V gene (reference sequence). The V end was cut by 5 bases, the J end by 1 base, with 11 bases between. CDR3 DNA sequence: TGTGCCTGGTCTAGACAGTCGAACACTGAAGCTTTCTTT. This gives the protein CAWSRQSNTEAFF.

Details on this clone: Other DNA sequences in this specimen translate into the identical CDR3. The rearrangement links TRBV27 to TRBJ1-5; maybe TRBD1 (6 bases). Trimming took off 2 bases at V and 0 bases at J, with 8 bases between the two ends. CDR3 length equals 15 residues. The germline V gene has CDR1 MNHEY and CDR2 SMNVEV (reference sequence). The CDR3 protein is CASSLQGYSNQPQHF. CDR3 sequence (DNA): TGTGCCAGCAGTTTACAGGGGTATAGCAATCAGCCCCAGCATTTT.

The rearrangement uses TRBV9 and TRBJ2-3, with TRBD2 identical over 9 bases. The germline V gene has CDR1 SGDLS and CDR2 YYNGEE. The CDR3 is 18 amino acids. Germline trimming cut 0 bases from V and 7 bases from J; bases unmatched to any gene: 15. The chain's CDR3 is CASSVEGAGGPSGYTQYF. The CDR3 bases are TGTGCCAGCAGCGTAGAAGGTGCGGGAGGGCCCTCGGGGTATACGCAGTATTTT.

This clone has a single count. This chain uses TRBV2 with TRBJ2-7; 7 nucleotides align to TRBD2. CDR3 length: 16 residues. The germline gives CDR1 SNHLY, CDR2 FYNNEI. Unmatched junction bases numbered 9, after V lost 0 bases and J lost 4 bases. The CDR3: CASSEAIPLGGYEQYF. The CDR3, as DNA: TGTGCCAGCAGTGAAGCGATACCCCTCGGGGGGTACGAGCAGTACTTC.

The chain combines TRBV6-1 with TRBJ1-2; D call uncertain. Germline CDR1 MNHNS, CDR2 SASEGT. The CDR3 covers 15 residues. With 2 bases removed from V and 2 bases from J, the gap between germline ends came to 12 bases. CDR3 sequence reads: CASSENWSQNYGYTF. The CDR3 DNA reads as TGTGCCAGCAGTGAAAATTGGTCACAGAACTATGGCTACACCTTC.